The next 12 T cell receptor beta chains were all read from a single sample in a study of T-cell memory formation after mild COVID-19. TCRdb processed the 5' RACE reads anew with MiXCR; each CDR3 protein has one entry. The table has 65,000 to 95,000 distinct CDR3 sequences, 13% seen once. Sample: PBMCs or a T cell subset sorted from them (not recorded which). The receptors were gathered from a man between 18 and 35 years old who had mild COVID-19 (a few samples of this study predate the infection). Cell type and time point are not known.

The chain joins TRBV29-1 to TRBJ2-5, with no clear D. The CDR3 length is 12 residues. Germline CDR1 SQVTM, CDR2 ANQGSEA. V was clipped by 3 bases and J by 2 bases, with 7 bases between them. The CDR3 is CSVEGSQETQYF. The CDR3 bases are TGCAGCGTTGAGGGGTCGCAAGAGACCCAGTACTTC.

CDR3 region: CASSSGTPGANVLTF. The CDR3, as DNA: TGTGCCAGCAGCTCCGGGACACCTGGGGCCAACGTCCTGACTTTC. The chain carries TRBV5-5 and TRBJ2-6, with D possibly TRBD1 on 6 matching bases. The CDR3 length is 15 residues. The V end was cut by 3 bases, the J end by 2 bases, with 9 bases between. Germline CDR1 reads SGHKS; CDR2 reads YYEKEE (reference sequence).

This clonotype was seen a handful of times. CDR3 coding DNA: TGCGCCAGCAGCTTGGACGGACAGCCCCAGCATTTT. Translating gives CASSLDGQPQHF. The rearrangement joins TRBV5-1 to TRBJ1-5; D is ambiguous. This CDR3 is built from 12 residues. Per the germline V gene, CDR1 is SGHRS and CDR2 is YFSETQ. Between the trimmed V and J ends, which lost 0 bases and 7 bases, there was a span of 5 bases.

This clonotype was seen only a few times. The V gene is TRBV28, the J gene TRBJ2-1; D call uncertain. This CDR3 region has 12 residues. From germline, CDR1 is MDHEN and CDR2 SYDVKM. V lost 5 bases and J lost 8, with 10 bases in between. In nucleotides, the CDR3 is TGTGCCAGCAGTAGCGAGCTCGATGAGCAGTTCTTC. It translates to CASSSELDEQFF.

The table lists this clonotype with a few counts. The genes are TRBV4-3 and TRBJ1-2; D uncertain. This CDR3 has 15 residues. The germline gives CDR1 LGHNA, CDR2 YSLEER. Trimming removed 0 bases at V and 3 bases at J, with 11 bases between. CDR3 in DNA: TGCGCCAGCAGCCAAGATGACCAGCCCTACTATGGCTACACCTTC. Translation gives CASSQDDQPYYGYTF.

This clonotype occurred many times. The chain is built from TRBV5-1 and TRBJ2-3, with D uncertain. CDR1 SGHRS and CDR2 YFSETQ come from the germline V gene. The ends were cut back, 4 bases at V and 2 bases at J, with 14 bases in the middle. The CDR3 is 15 amino acids. CDR3 in DNA: TGCGCCAGCAGCCTCGTTGATCAGGTCACAGATACGCAGTATTTT. Protein product: CASSLVDQVTDTQYF.

This clonotype was seen at least ten times. The rearrangement joins TRBV9 to TRBJ2-7; possible D gene TRBD1, 6 bases. The CDR3 consists of 15 residues. Trimming shortened V by 4 bases and J by 2 bases, and 16 bases separated the two germline ends. Germline CDR1 reads SGDLS; CDR2 reads YYNGEE. The CDR3 region is CASSPGAGATYEQYV. The CDR3 DNA reads as TGTGCCAGCAGCCCCGGGGCAGGGGCCACCTACGAGCAGTACGTC.

This clonotype was seen only a few times. The chain carries TRBV4-2 and TRBJ2-1, with 11 positions matching TRBD2. The trim removed 3 bases at V and 9 bases at J, leaving 10 bases unmatched. CDR1 is LGHNA and CDR2 is YNFKEQ in the germline V gene. The CDR3 is 16 amino acids. The CDR3 DNA is TGTGCCAGCAGCCAGGCCAATAGCGGGGGGGTCGGTGAGCAGTTCTTC. It is translated as CASSQANSGGVGEQFF.

This clonotype has only a few counts. The chain carries TRBV12-3 or TRBV12-4 and TRBJ1-2; maybe TRBD1 (6 bases). The CDR3 extends over 13 amino acids. V shed 6 bases and J shed 3 bases, with 11 bases lying between them. CDR3: CASSPPGDYGYTF. The CDR3 nucleotides read TGTGCCAGCAGCCCGCCAGGGGACTATGGCTACACCTTC.

In this sample, this clonotype turned up many times. V usage is TRBV10-3 and J usage is TRBJ2-3, with 10 nucleotides matching TRBD2. The germline V gene encodes CDR1 ENHRY and CDR2 SYGVKD. J lost 0 bases, V lost 3 bases, and 3 bases had no gene match. This CDR3 has 16 amino acids. In nucleotides, the CDR3 is TGTGCCATCAGTGACAGAGCGGGGGGGAGCACAGATACGCAGTATTTT. Its translation is CAISDRAGGSTDTQYF.

V gene TRBV5-1 combines with J gene TRBJ1-2, with 10 nucleotides matching TRBD1. Germline V gene sequence: CDR1 SGHRS, CDR2 YFSETQ. This CDR3 is built from 18 residues. The V gene end was trimmed by 3 bases and the J gene end by 6 bases; junction bases not matched to a gene: 17. The CDR3 reads CASSSPASGTGAFHGYTF. The CDR3 nucleotides are TGCGCCAGCAGCTCGCCAGCAAGCGGGACAGGGGCCTTTCATGGCTACACCTTC. The full variable domain, completed using reference TRBV5-1 and TRBJ1-2, is KAGVTQTPRYLIKTRGQQVTLSCSPISGHRSVSWYQQTPGQGLQFLFEYFSETQRNKGNFPGRFSGRQFSNSRSEMNVSTLELGDSALYLCASSSPASGTGAFHGYTFGSGTRLTVV.

V gene TRBV13 combines with J gene TRBJ1-4; a weak D match, TRBD1 (5 bases). CDR1 PRHDT and CDR2 FYEKMQ come from the germline V gene (reference sequence). The CDR3 sequence is 14 residues long. The V and J ends lost 5 bases and 10 bases respectively, with 17 bases between them. CDR3 residues: CASSTRGTEGKLFF. The CDR3 nucleotides are TGTGCCAGCAGCACTAGGGGTACAGAGGGAAAACTGTTTTTT.